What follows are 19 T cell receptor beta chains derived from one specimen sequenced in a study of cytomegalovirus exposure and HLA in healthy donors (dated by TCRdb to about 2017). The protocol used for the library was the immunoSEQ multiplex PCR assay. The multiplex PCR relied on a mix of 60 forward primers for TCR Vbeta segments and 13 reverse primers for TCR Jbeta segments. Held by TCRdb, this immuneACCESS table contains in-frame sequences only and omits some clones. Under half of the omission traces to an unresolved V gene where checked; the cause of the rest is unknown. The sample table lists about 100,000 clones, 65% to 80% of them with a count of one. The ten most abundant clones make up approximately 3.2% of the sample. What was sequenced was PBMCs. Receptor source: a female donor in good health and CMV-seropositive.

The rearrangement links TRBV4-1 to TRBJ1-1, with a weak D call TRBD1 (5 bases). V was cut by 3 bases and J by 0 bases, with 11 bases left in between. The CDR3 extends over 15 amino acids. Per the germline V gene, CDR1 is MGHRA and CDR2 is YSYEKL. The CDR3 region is CASSHRQPMNTEAFF. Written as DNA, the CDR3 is TGCGCCAGCAGCCACAGACAGCCGATGAACACTGAAGCTTTCTTT.

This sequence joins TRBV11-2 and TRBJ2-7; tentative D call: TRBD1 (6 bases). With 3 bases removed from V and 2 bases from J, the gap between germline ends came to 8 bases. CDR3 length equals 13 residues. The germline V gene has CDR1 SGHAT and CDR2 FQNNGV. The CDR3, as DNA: TGTGCCAGCAGCTTGGACAGAACCTACGAGCAGTACTTC. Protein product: CASSLDRTYEQYF. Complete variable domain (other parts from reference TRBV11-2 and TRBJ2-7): EAGVAQSPRYKIIEKRQSVAFWCNPISGHATLYWYQQILGQGPKLLIQFQNNGVVDDSQLPKDRFSAERLKGVDSTLKIQPAKLEDSAVYLCASSLDRTYEQYFGPGTRLTVT.

The CDR3 DNA reads TGTGCCAGCAGCCCAGTAGGGGCGGAGCTGTTTTTT. Translated, it gives CASSPVGAELFF. The chain links TRBV7-2 to TRBJ2-2; D may be TRBD1 (5 bases). CDR3 length: 12 residues. The V and J ends lost 5 bases and 10 bases respectively, with 11 bases between them. Germline V gives CDR1 SGHTA, CDR2 FQGNSA.

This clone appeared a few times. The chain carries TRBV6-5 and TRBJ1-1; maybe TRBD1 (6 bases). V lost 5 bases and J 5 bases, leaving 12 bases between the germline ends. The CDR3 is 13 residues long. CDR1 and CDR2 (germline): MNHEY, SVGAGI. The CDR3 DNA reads TGTGCCAGCAGTCGGGGGGCAGGTACTGAAGCTTTCTTT. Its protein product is CASSRGAGTEAFF.

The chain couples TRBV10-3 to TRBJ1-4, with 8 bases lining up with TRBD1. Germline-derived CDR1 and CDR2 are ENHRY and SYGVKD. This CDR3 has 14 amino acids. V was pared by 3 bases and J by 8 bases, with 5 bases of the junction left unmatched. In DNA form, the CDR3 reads TGTGCCATCAGTGATGGACAGGGTGAAGAAAAACTGTTTTTT. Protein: CAISDGQGEEKLFF.

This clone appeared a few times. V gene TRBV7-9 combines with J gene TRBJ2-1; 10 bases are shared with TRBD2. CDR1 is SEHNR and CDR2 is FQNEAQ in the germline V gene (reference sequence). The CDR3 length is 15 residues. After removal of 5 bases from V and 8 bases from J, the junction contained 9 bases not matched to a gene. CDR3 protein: CASSKLAGTSDEQFF. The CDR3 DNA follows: TGTGCCAGCAGCAAACTAGCGGGGACTAGTGATGAGCAGTTCTTC. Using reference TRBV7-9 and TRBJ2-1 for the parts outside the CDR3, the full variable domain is DTGVSQNPRHKITKRGQNVTFRCDPISEHNRLYWYRQTLGQGPEFLTYFQNEAQLEKSRLLSDRFSAERPKGSFSTLEIQRTEQGDSAMYLCASSKLAGTSDEQFFGPGTRLTVL.

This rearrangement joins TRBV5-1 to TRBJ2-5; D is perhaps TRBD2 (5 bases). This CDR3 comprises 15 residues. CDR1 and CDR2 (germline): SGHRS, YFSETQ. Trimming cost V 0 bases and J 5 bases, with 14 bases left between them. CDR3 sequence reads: CASSLGPGMGETQYF. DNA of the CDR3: TGCGCCAGCAGCTTGGGGCCGGGAATGGGGGAGACCCAGTACTTC.

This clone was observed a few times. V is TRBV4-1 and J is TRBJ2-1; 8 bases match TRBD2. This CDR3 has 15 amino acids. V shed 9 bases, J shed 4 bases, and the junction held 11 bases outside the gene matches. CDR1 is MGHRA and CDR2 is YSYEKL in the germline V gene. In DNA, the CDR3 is TGCGCCAGTACTCAAGCGGGAGTTTCGTACAATGAGCAGTTCTTC. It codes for CASTQAGVSYNEQFF.

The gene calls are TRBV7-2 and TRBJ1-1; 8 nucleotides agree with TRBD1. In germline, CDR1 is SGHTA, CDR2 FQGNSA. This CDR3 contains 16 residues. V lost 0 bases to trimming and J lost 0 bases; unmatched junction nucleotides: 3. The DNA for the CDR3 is TGTGCCAGCAGCTTAGCCGGACAGGGTTTGAACACTGAAGCTTTCTTT. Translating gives CASSLAGQGLNTEAFF.

The DNA for the CDR3 is TGCAGCGTTTTAGGACAGGGGGTCCACGAGCAGTACTTC. This translates into CSVLGQGVHEQYF. The V call is TRBV29-1, the J call TRBJ2-7, with 10 bases that match TRBD1. The CDR3 spans 13 residues. After removal of 5 bases from V and 5 bases from J, the junction contained 6 bases not matched to a gene. The germline V gene has CDR1 SQVTM and CDR2 ANQGSEA.

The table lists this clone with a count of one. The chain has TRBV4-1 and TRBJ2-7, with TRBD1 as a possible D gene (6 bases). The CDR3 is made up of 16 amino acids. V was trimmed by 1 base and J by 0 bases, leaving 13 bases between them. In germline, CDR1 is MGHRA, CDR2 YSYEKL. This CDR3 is CASSQAGTRSSYEQYF. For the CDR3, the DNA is TGCGCCAGCAGCCAAGCCGGGACACGGAGCTCCTACGAGCAGTACTTC.

CDR3 loop: CASTAGYKVYGYTF. In DNA, the CDR3 is TGTGCCAGCACTGCGGGGTACAAGGTCTATGGCTACACCTTC. The chain is built from TRBV28 and TRBJ1-2; D gene unclear. V was shortened by 7 bases and J by 4 bases, with 16 bases between the two germline ends. Germline V gives CDR1 MDHEN, CDR2 SYDVKM. This CDR3 has 14 amino acids.

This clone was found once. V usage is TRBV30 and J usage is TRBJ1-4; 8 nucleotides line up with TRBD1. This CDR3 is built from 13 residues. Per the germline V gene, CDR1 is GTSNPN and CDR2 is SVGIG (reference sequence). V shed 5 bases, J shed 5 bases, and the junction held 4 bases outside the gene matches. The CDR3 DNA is TGTGCCTGGGGGACAGGCCAAAATGAAAAACTGTTTTTT. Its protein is CAWGTGQNEKLFF.

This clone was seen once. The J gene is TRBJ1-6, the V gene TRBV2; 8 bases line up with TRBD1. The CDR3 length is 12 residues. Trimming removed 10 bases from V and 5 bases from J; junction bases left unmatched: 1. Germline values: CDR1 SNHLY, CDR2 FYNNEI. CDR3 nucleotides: TGTGCCACGACAGGGGATAATTCACCCCTCCACTTT. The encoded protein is CATTGDNSPLHF. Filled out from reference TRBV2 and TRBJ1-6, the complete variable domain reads EPEVTQTPSHQVTQMGQEVILRCVPISNHLYFYWYRQILGQKVEFLVSFYNNEISEKSEIFDDQFSVERPDGSNFTLKIRSTKLEDSAMYFCATTGDNSPLHFGNGTRLTVT.

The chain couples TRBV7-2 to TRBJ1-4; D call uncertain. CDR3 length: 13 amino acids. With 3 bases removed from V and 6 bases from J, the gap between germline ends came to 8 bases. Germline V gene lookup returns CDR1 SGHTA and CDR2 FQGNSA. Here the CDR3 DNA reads TGTGCCAGCAGCTTTATCCGGGATGAAAAACTGTTTTTT. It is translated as CASSFIRDEKLFF.

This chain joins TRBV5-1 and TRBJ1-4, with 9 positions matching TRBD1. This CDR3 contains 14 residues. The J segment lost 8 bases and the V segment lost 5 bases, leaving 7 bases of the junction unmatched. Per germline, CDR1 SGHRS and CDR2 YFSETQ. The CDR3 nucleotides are TGCGCCAGCAGGCAGGGGGACAGGGACGAAAAACTGTTTTTT. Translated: CASRQGDRDEKLFF.

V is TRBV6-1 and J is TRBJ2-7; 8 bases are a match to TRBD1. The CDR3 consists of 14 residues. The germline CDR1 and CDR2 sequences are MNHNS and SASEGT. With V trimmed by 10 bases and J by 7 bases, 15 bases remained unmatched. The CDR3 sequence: CATTPGQGAQEQYF. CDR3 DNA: TGTGCCACCACCCCGGGGCAGGGGGCGCAAGAGCAGTACTTC.

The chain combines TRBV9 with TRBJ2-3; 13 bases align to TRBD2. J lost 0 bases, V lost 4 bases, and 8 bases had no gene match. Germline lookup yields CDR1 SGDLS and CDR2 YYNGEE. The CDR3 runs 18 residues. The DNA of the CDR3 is TGTGCCAGCAGCCCCGGACTAGCGGGGGTGTCTAGCACAGATACGCAGTATTTT. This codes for CASSPGLAGVSSTDTQYF.

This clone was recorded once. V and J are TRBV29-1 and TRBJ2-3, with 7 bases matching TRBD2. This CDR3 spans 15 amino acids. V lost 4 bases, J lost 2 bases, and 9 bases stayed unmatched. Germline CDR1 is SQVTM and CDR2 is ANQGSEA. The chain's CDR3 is CSVGFGGVLTDTQYF. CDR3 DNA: TGCAGCGTTGGTTTTGGGGGGGTACTCACAGATACGCAGTATTTT.